These 5 T cell receptor beta chains were all obtained from the same sample, sequenced in a study of cytomegalovirus exposure and HLA in healthy donors. Clones were read by immunoSEQ multiplex PCR, and TCRdb kept only the in-frame ones, dropping some. Of approximately 110,000 clones listed, 88% are singletons. The specimen was PBMCs. The origin of the receptors is a woman between 18 and 29 years old in good health and CMV-seronegative.

This chain links TRBV4-1 with TRBJ2-5; perhaps TRBD1 as D (5 bases). Trimming took 1 base from V and 4 from J, leaving 13 bases between them. The CDR3 contains 15 residues. Per the germline V gene, CDR1 is MGHRA and CDR2 is YSYEKL. The CDR3 bases are TGCGCCAGCAGCCAAGCCTCCCTTGGGGCAGAGACCCAGTACTTC. Translating gives CASSQASLGAETQYF.

About this clone: The sample carries other DNA sequences with the same CDR3. V usage is TRBV25-1 and J usage is TRBJ1-2; 10 nucleotides agree with TRBD1. Germline CDR1 is MGHDK and CDR2 is SYGVNS. The CDR3 is made up of 13 amino acids. With 6 bases clipped from V and 8 bases from J, the junction kept 6 bases outside the gene matches. In DNA, the CDR3 is TGTGCCAGCAGCTGGACAGGGGGGAGGGGCTACACCTTC. Protein sequence: CASSWTGGRGYTF.

This chain joins TRBV5-1 and TRBJ2-2; D perhaps matches TRBD2 (5 bases). V shed 5 bases and J shed 0 bases, with 20 bases lying between them. Germline values: CDR1 SGHRS, CDR2 YFSETQ. This CDR3 has 18 amino acids. The CDR3 spells CASRPAFIAIANTGELFF. As DNA, the CDR3 is TGCGCCAGCAGGCCGGCTTTTATAGCGATTGCGAACACCGGGGAGCTGTTTTTT.

The chain joins TRBV4-3 to TRBJ2-5; D call uncertain. Germline assignment: CDR1 LGHNA and CDR2 YSLEER. The CDR3 covers 14 residues. Trimming shortened V by 2 bases and J by 5 bases, and 12 bases separated the two germline ends. This CDR3 is CASSQRRLHETQYF. The CDR3 nucleotides are TGCGCCAGCAGCCAACGCAGGTTACACGAGACCCAGTACTTC.

The chain couples TRBV2 to TRBJ2-7; possible D gene TRBD1, 6 bases. Germline V CDR1 and CDR2: SNHLY, FYNNEI. V lost 9 bases, J lost 2 bases, and 17 bases lay in between. This CDR3 spans 14 amino acids. The CDR3, as DNA: TGTGCCAGATCGCACAGGGTAGGCGCCTACGAGCAGTACTTC. It translates to CARSHRVGAYEQYF.